These 27 T cell receptor beta chains share one sample of origin, sequenced in a study of identical twins. One entry per CDR3 protein, called by TCRdb with MiXCR from the 5' RACE reads. The data hold about 450,000 distinct CDR3 sequences, with less than 20% observed a single time. Sequencing used naive T cells sorted from blood. These receptors all stem from a man aged 45-65 years in good health.

The chain is built from TRBV6-5 and TRBJ2-2, with D perhaps matching TRBD1 (5 bases). CDR3 size: 18 residues. The V end was cut by 0 bases, the J end by 4 bases, with 18 bases between. CDR1 and CDR2 (germline): MNHEY, SVGAGI. DNA of the CDR3: TGTGCCAGCAGTTACTCGGGGTACGCGACAGAGTCCACCGGGGAGCTGTTTTTT. It translates to CASSYSGYATESTGELFF.

The V and J genes are TRBV2 and TRBJ2-7, with D tentatively TRBD2 (6 bases). The V gene lost 3 bases and the J gene lost 0 bases, with 12 bases spanning the gap. This CDR3 contains 15 residues. CDR1 SNHLY and CDR2 FYNNEI come from the germline V gene. In nucleotides, the CDR3 is TGTGCCAGCAGTGAGGGATTCGGGAGCTCCTACGAGCAGTACTTC. Its protein product is CASSEGFGSSYEQYF.

This clonotype was picked up many times. This chain joins TRBV20-1 and TRBJ2-2; D unclear. The germline V gene encodes CDR1 DFQATT and CDR2 SNEGSKA (reference sequence). Trimming shortened V by 1 base and J by 4 bases, and 4 bases separated the two germline ends. The CDR3 is 12 amino acids. CDR3 nucleotides: TGCAGTGCTAGAGGACTCACCGGGGAGCTGTTTTTT. This codes for CSARGLTGELFF.

The chain joins TRBV11-2 to TRBJ2-5; 9 bases fit TRBD1. Germline lookup yields CDR1 SGHAT and CDR2 FQNNGV. This CDR3 is 16 amino acids long. V dropped 3 bases and J dropped 5; count of bases not matched to a gene: 10. CDR3 amino acids: CASSFSPGTGSETQYF. DNA for the CDR3: TGTGCCAGCAGCTTTAGCCCCGGGACAGGGTCCGAGACCCAGTACTTC.

There are many counts of this clonotype. The gene calls are TRBV11-2 and TRBJ2-5, with a weak D call TRBD2 (5 bases). The CDR3 runs 15 residues. Trimming left V 6 bases short and J 5 bases short, with 19 bases between. CDR1 and CDR2 from the germline V gene are SGHAT and FQNNGV. The CDR3 protein is CASSNLVQSGETQYF. The CDR3 DNA reads as TGTGCCAGCAGTAACTTAGTACAGTCGGGGGAGACCCAGTACTTC.

This clonotype was observed at least ten times. V usage is TRBV12-3 or TRBV12-4 and J usage is TRBJ2-1; D is uncertain. The CDR3 is made up of 13 amino acids. The V end lost 3 bases, the J end lost 3 bases, and 6 bases lay between the germline ends. CDR3 sequence: CASSLVNYNEQFF. The CDR3 bases are TGTGCCAGCAGTTTGGTCAACTACAATGAGCAGTTCTTC.

The chain joins TRBV29-1 to TRBJ2-7, with 7 bases fitting TRBD1. Per germline, CDR1 SQVTM and CDR2 ANQGSEA. Germline trimming cut 0 bases from V and 2 bases from J; bases unmatched to any gene: 10. The CDR3 has 16 residues. Here the CDR3 reads CSVEDPLGTEPYEQYF. The CDR3 DNA follows: TGCAGCGTTGAAGATCCTTTAGGGACAGAGCCCTACGAGCAGTACTTC.

This clonotype was found a few times. This sequence joins TRBV20-1 and TRBJ2-5; the D call may be TRBD1 or TRBD2 (5 bases each). Germline CDR1 and CDR2: DFQATT and SNEGSKA (reference sequence). Trimming left V 3 bases short and J 5 bases short, with 13 bases between. The CDR3 spans 13 residues. DNA of the CDR3: TGCAGTGCTAGGGGGACGGTTGGGGAGACCCAGTACTTC. As protein: CSARGTVGETQYF.

A few counts support this clonotype. V gene TRBV7-2 combines with J gene TRBJ2-7, with D hard to call. The germline gives CDR1 SGHTA, CDR2 FQGNSA. The germline V and J ends were trimmed by 2 bases and 0 bases, with 14 bases remaining between them. The CDR3 extends over 16 amino acids. The CDR3 here is CASSLSHRPSSYEQYF. For the CDR3, the DNA is TGTGCCAGCAGCTTAAGCCACCGGCCGAGCTCCTACGAGCAGTACTTC.

V gene TRBV6-1 combines with J gene TRBJ2-7; D call uncertain. Germline CDR1 MNHNS, CDR2 SASEGT. This CDR3 has 13 amino acids. V was pared by 6 bases and J by 2 bases, with 11 bases between. CDR3 sequence (DNA): TGTGCCAGCAGAACAGATAATACCTACGAGCAGTACTTC. Its translation: CASRTDNTYEQYF.

The V call is TRBV20-1, the J call TRBJ2-7, with D maybe TRBD1 (6 bases). The CDR3 contains 14 residues. V lost 1 base and J lost 1, with 11 bases in between. The germline gives CDR1 DFQATT, CDR2 SNEGSKA (reference sequence). CDR3 nucleotide sequence: TGCAGTGCTAGAGGGGGGCTTGGATCCTACGAGCAGTACTTC. The encoded protein is CSARGGLGSYEQYF.

Remarks on this clonotype: One junction end does not reproduce the germline sequence, and a read error may be involved. This chain links TRBV5-1 with TRBJ2-5; D may be TRBD2 (6 bases). The CDR3 is 12 residues long. Germline CDR1 SGHRS, CDR2 YFSETQ. CDR3 nucleotide sequence: TGCGCCAGCAGCTTGTTACGGGAGACCCAGCACTTC. This gives the protein CASSLLRETQHF.

Many counts were recorded for this clonotype. The chain uses TRBV20-1 and TRBJ2-1; maybe TRBD2 (5 bases). Germline V gene lookup returns CDR1 DFQATT and CDR2 SNEGSKA (reference sequence). V was cut by 3 bases and J by 5 bases, with 14 bases left in between. This CDR3 contains 14 residues. The DNA of the CDR3 is TGCAGTGCTAGTGGGTCGGGGAGTAACAATGAGCAGTTCTTC. Translated: CSASGSGSNNEQFF.

This chain joins TRBV20-1 and TRBJ2-5; tentatively, D is TRBD2 (6 bases). CDR3 length: 14 residues. The germline V gene has CDR1 DFQATT and CDR2 SNEGSKA (reference sequence). Trimming shortened V by 6 bases and J by 0 bases, and 14 bases separated the two germline ends. The CDR3 loop reads CSARSGTHQETQYF. Here the CDR3 DNA reads TGCAGTGCGAGATCCGGGACTCACCAAGAGACCCAGTACTTC.

This clonotype has ten or more counts. DNA for the CDR3: TGTGCCATCAGATATGAGATGGCAGATACGCAGTATTTT. It specifies CAIRYEMADTQYF. The rearrangement joins TRBV10-3 to TRBJ2-3; D ambiguous. The CDR3 has 13 amino acids. V dropped 6 bases and J dropped 4 bases, with 11 bases sitting between them. Germline V lookup: CDR1 ENHRY, CDR2 SYGVKD.

This clonotype has only a few counts. The V call is TRBV27, the J call TRBJ2-1; D is possibly TRBD1 or TRBD2 (6 bases each). The germline V and J ends were trimmed by 1 base and 0 bases, with 28 bases remaining between them. Germline CDR1 and CDR2: MNHEY and SMNVEV (reference sequence). CDR3 length: 22 amino acids. The CDR3 is CASSLYFWGALISTSSYNEQFF. Here the CDR3 DNA reads TGTGCCAGCAGTTTATATTTTTGGGGGGCCTTAATATCGACTAGCTCCTACAATGAGCAGTTCTTC.

Many counts were recorded for this clonotype. The V call is TRBV6-5, the J call TRBJ1-2; D ambiguous. The CDR3 has 11 residues. V was trimmed by 4 bases and J by 0 bases, leaving 0 bases between them. Per germline, CDR1 MNHEY and CDR2 SVGAGI. CDR3 bases: TGTGCCAGCAGTTCTAACTATGGCTACACCTTC. It translates to CASSSNYGYTF.

The gene calls are TRBV29-1 and TRBJ1-1; no clear D. Trimming took off 2 bases at V and 1 base at J, with 11 bases between the two ends. This CDR3 contains 14 residues. The V gene's germline CDR1 is SQVTM and CDR2 ANQGSEA. The CDR3 region has the DNA TGCAGCGTTGAAAGCCTAGGTGGGAACACTGAAGCTTTCTTT. Amino acids: CSVESLGGNTEAFF.

This clonotype turned up a few times. For the CDR3, the DNA is TGCGCCAGCAGCGTGGACAGGGTTGAAGAGACCCAGTACTTC. It translates to CASSVDRVEETQYF. This chain connects TRBV5-1 to TRBJ2-5, with TRBD1 identical over 8 bases. Germline values: CDR1 SGHRS, CDR2 YFSETQ. V lost 4 bases and J lost 3; bases outside the gene matches: 5. This CDR3 region has 14 residues.

This clonotype was counted many times. The CDR3 nucleotides read TGTGCCAGCAGTGCCACTTCTCAGGGGGCGTGGGACACTGAAGCTTTCTTT. It encodes CASSATSQGAWDTEAFF. The V and J genes are TRBV25-1 and TRBJ1-1, with 8 bases matching TRBD1. Germline CDR1 reads MGHDK; CDR2 reads SYGVNS. CDR3 length: 17 residues. The V and J ends lost 4 bases and 3 bases, in that order; junction bases with no gene match: 13.

This clonotype was detected a few times. The chain joins TRBV12-3 or TRBV12-4 to TRBJ2-2, with D tentatively TRBD1 or TRBD2 (5 bases each). Trimming removed 4 bases from V and 0 bases from J, with 9 bases in between. CDR3 length: 15 residues. CDR3 protein: CASSWGPTNTGELFF. The CDR3 bases are TGTGCCAGCAGTTGGGGACCTACGAACACCGGGGAGCTGTTTTTT.

The CDR3 sequence: CASSLTSLGVDEQFF. The CDR3 coding sequence is TGTGCCAGCAGCTTGACTAGCCTGGGGGTCGATGAGCAGTTCTTC. The genes are TRBV12-3 or TRBV12-4 and TRBJ2-1, with 7 bases that match TRBD2. The CDR3 extends over 15 amino acids. After removal of 6 bases from V and 8 bases from J, the junction contained 13 bases not matched to a gene.

This clonotype was seen more than once but under ten times. The chain employs TRBV20-1 and TRBJ2-7; D is perhaps TRBD1 (5 bases). The CDR3 is 14 residues long. Trimming removed 3 bases at V and 7 bases at J, with 19 bases between. Germline CDR1 DFQATT, CDR2 SNEGSKA (reference sequence). CDR3 DNA sequence: TGCAGTGCTAGCAGGGCGGTCGGGTTGGGAGAGCAGTACTTC. It is translated as CSASRAVGLGEQYF.

The chain employs TRBV10-3 and TRBJ1-6; D is undetermined. Germline CDR1 reads ENHRY; CDR2 reads SYGVKD. The CDR3 has 11 residues. V was pared by 9 bases and J by 6 bases, with 6 bases between. This CDR3 is CAIVSNSPLHF. CDR3 sequence (DNA): TGTGCCATAGTCAGTAATTCACCCCTCCACTTT.

There are a few counts of this clonotype. The chain couples TRBV10-3 to TRBJ2-2, with 9 bases identical to TRBD1. The CDR3 sequence is 15 residues long. The germline CDR1 and CDR2 sequences are ENHRY and SYGVKD. With 6 bases clipped from V and 6 bases from J, the junction kept 8 bases outside the gene matches. CDR3 in amino acids: CAISPGQGTSGELFF. DNA of the CDR3: TGTGCCATCAGCCCGGGACAGGGTACCTCCGGGGAGCTGTTTTTT.

V and J are TRBV6-2 or TRBV6-3 and TRBJ2-7; TRBD2 matches at 14 bases. The germline V gene encodes CDR1 MNHEY and CDR2 SVGEGT. J lost 3 bases, V lost 0 bases, and 10 bases had no gene match. This CDR3 has 19 amino acids. The DNA for the CDR3 is TGTGCCAGCAGTTACTCAATCTCGGGACTAGCGGGGGCTCTCTACGAGCAGTACTTC. Protein sequence: CASSYSISGLAGALYEQYF.

In its sample, this clonotype was seen many times. V gene TRBV9 combines with J gene TRBJ1-1; D unresolved. V gave up 0 bases and J gave up 1 base, with 4 bases separating them. The CDR3 covers 13 residues. Per germline, CDR1 SGDLS and CDR2 YYNGEE. CDR3 DNA: TGTGCCAGCAGCGTAGTTGCGAACACTGAAGCTTTCTTT. As protein: CASSVVANTEAFF.